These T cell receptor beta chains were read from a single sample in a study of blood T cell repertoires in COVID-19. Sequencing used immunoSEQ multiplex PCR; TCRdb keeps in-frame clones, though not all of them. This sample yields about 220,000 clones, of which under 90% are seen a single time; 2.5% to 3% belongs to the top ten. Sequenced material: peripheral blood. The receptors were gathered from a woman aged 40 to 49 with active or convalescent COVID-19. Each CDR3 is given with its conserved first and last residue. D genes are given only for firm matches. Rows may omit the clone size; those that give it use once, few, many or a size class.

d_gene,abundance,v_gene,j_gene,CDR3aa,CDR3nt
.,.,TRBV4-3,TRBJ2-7,CASSQELRGEQYF,TGCGCCAGCAGCCAAGAGTTAAGGGGCGAGCAGTACTTC
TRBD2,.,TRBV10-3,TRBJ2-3,CAISESSGESTDTQYF,TGTGCCATCAGTGAGTCAAGCGGGGAGAGCACAGATACGCAGTATTTT
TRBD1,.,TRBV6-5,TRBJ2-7,CASSTPGTGQRKQYF,TGTGCCAGCAGTACGCCCGGGACAGGTCAAAGGAAGCAGTACTTC
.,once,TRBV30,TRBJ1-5,CAWSVRWASPSNQPQHF,TGTGCCTGGAGTGTACGGTGGGCGTCACCTAGCAATCAGCCCCAGCATTTT
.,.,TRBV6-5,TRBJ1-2,CASTGAQGNYGYTF,TGTGCCAGCACTGGGGCACAAGGTAACTATGGCTACACCTTC
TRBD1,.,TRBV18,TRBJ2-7,CASSQRQGDYEQYF,TGTGCCAGCTCACAGAGACAGGGAGACTACGAGCAGTACTTC
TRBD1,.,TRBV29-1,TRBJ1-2,CSVHKETGGYGYTF,TGCAGCGTCCACAAAGAGACAGGGGGCTATGGCTACACCTTC
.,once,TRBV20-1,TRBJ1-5,CSASGGGLGNQPQHF,TGCAGTGCTAGTGGTGGGGGGTTGGGCAATCAGCCCCAGCATTTT
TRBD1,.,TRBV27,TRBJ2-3,CASSLFRDRGQYF,TGTGCCAGCAGTTTATTCAGGGACAGGGGACAGTATTTT
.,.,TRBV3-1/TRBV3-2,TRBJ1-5,CASSQDRGHPQHF,TGTGCCAGCAGCCAAGATCGCGGGCACCCCCAGCATTTT
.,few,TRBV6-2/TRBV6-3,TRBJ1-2,CASSYSMRGTSNIF,TGTGCCAGCAGTTACTCGATGAGAGGGACAAGCAATATCTTC
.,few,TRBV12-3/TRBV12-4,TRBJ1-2,CASTEQGYGYTF,TGTGCCAGCACCGAACAGGGTTATGGCTACACCTTC
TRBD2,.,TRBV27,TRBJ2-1,CASSSGLAAHEQFF,TGTGCCAGCAGTAGTGGACTAGCGGCCCATGAGCAGTTCTTC
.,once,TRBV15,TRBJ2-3,CATSRRSGSSTDTQYF,TGTGCCACCAGCAGACGTAGCGGCTCTAGCACAGATACGCAGTATTTT
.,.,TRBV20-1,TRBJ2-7,CSASLQAYEQYF,TGCAGTGCTAGTCTTCAGGCCTACGAGCAGTACTTC
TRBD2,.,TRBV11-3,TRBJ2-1,CASSLEAGVSYNEQFF,TGTGCCAGCAGCTTAGAGGCGGGAGTCTCCTACAATGAGCAGTTCTTC
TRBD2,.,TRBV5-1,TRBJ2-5,CASSLARVAGGLETQYF,TGCGCCAGCAGCTTGGCCCGGGTAGCGGGGGGCCTGGAGACCCAGTACTTC
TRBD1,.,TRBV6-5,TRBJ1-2,CASSFDPGQENYGYTF,TGTGCCAGCAGTTTTGATCCGGGACAGGAAAACTATGGCTACACCTTC
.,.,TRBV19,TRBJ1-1,CASSGHLNTEAFF,TGTGCTAGCTCCGGACATTTGAACACTGAAGCTTTCTTT
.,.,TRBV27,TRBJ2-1,CASSLLVSGAYNEQFF,TGTGCCAGCAGTTTATTAGTTAGCGGAGCCTACAATGAGCAGTTCTTC
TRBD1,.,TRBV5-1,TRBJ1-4,CASSNGQERAHNEKLFF,TGCGCCAGCAGCAACGGACAGGAGCGCGCCCATAATGAAAAACTGTTTTTT
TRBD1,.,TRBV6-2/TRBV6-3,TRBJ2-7,CASSYLFKTGPSLEQYF,TGTGCCAGCAGTTACCTCTTTAAGACAGGGCCATCCTTGGAGCAGTACTTC
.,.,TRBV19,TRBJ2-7,CASSIRGPQPQASYEQYF,TGTGCCAGTAGTATACGCGGTCCCCAGCCCCAAGCCTCCTACGAGCAGTACTTC
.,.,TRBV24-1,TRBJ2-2,CATSASGAVLTGELFF,TGTGCCACCAGTGCCAGCGGCGCGGTATTGACCGGGGAGCTGTTTTTT
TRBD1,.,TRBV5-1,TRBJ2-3,CASSLDRVETDTQYF,TGCGCCAGCAGCCTGGACAGGGTGGAGACAGATACGCAGTATTTT
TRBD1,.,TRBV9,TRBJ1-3,CASSGGQVSGNTIYF,TGTGCCAGCAGCGGAGGACAGGTCTCTGGAAACACCATATATTTT
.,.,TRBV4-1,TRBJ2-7,CASSQEVRRAGGNSYEQYF,TGCGCCAGCAGCCAAGAGGTAAGAAGGGCAGGCGGGAACTCCTACGAGCAGTACTTC
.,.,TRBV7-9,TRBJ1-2,CASSFPGGAGGGYTF,TGTGCCAGCAGCTTCCCTGGAGGGGCTGGGGGAGGCTACACCTTC
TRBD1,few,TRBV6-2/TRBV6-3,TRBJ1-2,CASSPLGGDRYRYGYTF,TGTGCCAGCAGCCCTCTTGGCGGGGACAGGTATCGCTATGGCTACACCTTC
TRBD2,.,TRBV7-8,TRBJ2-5,CASSLARVAGRQETQYF,TGTGCCAGCAGCTTAGCGCGAGTAGCGGGGCGACAAGAGACCCAGTACTTC
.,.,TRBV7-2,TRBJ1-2,CASTPSSDYGYTF,TGTGCCAGCACCCCTAGTTCGGACTATGGCTACACCTTC
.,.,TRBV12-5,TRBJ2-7,CASGLDSGTHIVYEQYF,TGTGCTAGTGGTTTGGACTCCGGGACTCATATAGTGTACGAGCAGTACTTC
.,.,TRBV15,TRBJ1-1,CATSRGGDNTEAFF,TGTGCCACCAGCAGGGGAGGGGACAACACTGAAGCTTTCTTT
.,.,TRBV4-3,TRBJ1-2,CASSLDRENYGYTF,TGCGCCAGCAGCCTCGATCGGGAGAACTATGGCTACACCTTC
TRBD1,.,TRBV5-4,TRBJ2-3,CASSSQGGPLFNTQYF,TGTGCCAGCAGCTCACAGGGGGGCCCTCTTTTTAATACGCAGTATTTT
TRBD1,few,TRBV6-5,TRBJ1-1,CASSYSYTGETEAFF,TGTGCCAGCAGTTACTCTTATACAGGGGAGACTGAAGCTTTCTTT
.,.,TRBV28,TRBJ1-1,CASLSLPTGIMNTEAFF,TGTGCCTCTCTTTCCCTCCCAACAGGGATCATGAACACTGAAGCTTTCTTT
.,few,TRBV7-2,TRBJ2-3,CASSPYFPSTDTQYF,TGTGCCAGCAGTCCGTATTTCCCTAGCACAGATACGCAGTATTTT
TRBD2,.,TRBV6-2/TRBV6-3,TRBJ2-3,CASSYFATSGGPPPQYF,TGTGCCAGCAGTTACTTCGCGACTAGCGGGGGGCCTCCACCGCAGTATTTT
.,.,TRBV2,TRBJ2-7,CASTRVSYEQYF,TGTGCCAGCACCAGGGTAAGCTACGAGCAGTACTTC
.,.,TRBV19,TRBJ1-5,CASSMRPAHQPQHF,TGTGCCAGTAGTATGAGGCCAGCTCATCAGCCCCAGCATTTT
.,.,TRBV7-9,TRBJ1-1,CASSPSKKTEAFF,TGTGCCAGCAGCCCGAGCAAGAAGACTGAAGCTTTCTTT